The 18 T cell receptor beta chains given below trace back to one sample, sequenced in a study of tumor and adjacent non-tumor tissue in lung cancer. RNA was extracted from bulk tissue without any cell sorting. More than 3 cm separated this lung sample from the edge of the tumor. TCRbeta libraries were built with three rounds of nested PCR, modified from ARM-PCR. TCRdb reprocessed the multiplex PCR reads with MiXCR, giving one entry per CDR3 protein. The data show almost 75,000 distinct CDR3 sequences, with about two thirds seen just once and about a quarter held by the top ten. The sequencing sample was made of distant non-tumor lung tissue. Source of these receptors: a woman aged 50 to 65 with non-small cell lung cancer.

In its sample, this clonotype was seen many times. The V and J genes are TRBV4-1 and TRBJ2-1; no definite D call. Germline CDR1 and CDR2: MGHRA and YSYEKL. The CDR3 length is 17 residues. Trimming took 3 bases from V and 2 from J, leaving 17 bases between them. CDR3: CASSHRVFVKTYNEQFF. The CDR3 coding sequence is TGCGCCAGCAGCCACCGCGTCTTTGTCAAAACCTACAATGAGCAGTTCTTC.

Details on this clonotype: Because it lacks the conserved phenylalanine or tryptophan at the end, this CDR3 is likely a read error. The genes are TRBV11-2 and TRBJ1-1; no definite D call. CDR1 and CDR2 (germline): SGHAT, FQNNGV. This CDR3 spans 13 amino acids. This CDR3 reads CVSSKSLNTEAFY. CDR3 DNA sequence: TGTGTCAGCAGCAAATCATTGAACACTGAAGCTTTCTAT.

This sequence joins TRBV12-3 or TRBV12-4 and TRBJ1-5; D is ambiguous. The CDR3 spans 14 residues. CDR3 amino acids: CGSSLNGVDQPQHF. Here the CDR3 DNA reads TGTGGCAGTAGCCTTAATGGGGTAGATCAGCCCCAGCATTTT.

The chain recombines TRBV6-5 with TRBJ2-1; 9 nucleotides match TRBD1. Per the germline V gene, CDR1 is MNHEY and CDR2 is SVGAGI. The CDR3 loop spans 15 amino acids. CDR3 in amino acids: CTGSLDRGSYNEQFF. DNA of the CDR3: TGTACCGGCAGTTTAGACAGGGGGTCCTACAATGAGCAGTTCTTC.

About this clonotype: One junction end does not reproduce the germline sequence, and a read error may be involved. V is TRBV20-1 and J is TRBJ2-3, with unresolved D. The germline V gene has CDR1 DFQATT and CDR2 SNEGSKA (reference sequence). The CDR3 spans 10 residues. CDR3 DNA sequence: TGCAGTGCTAGCCGAGATATGCAGTATTTT. It translates to CSASRDMQYF.

Of note for this clonotype: A read error may produce the germline difference seen at one junction end. The CDR3 region is CASSRGLETQYF. CDR3 coding DNA: TGTGCCAGCAGCCGCGGCCTAGAGACTCAGTACTTC. The chain employs TRBV7-2 and TRBJ2-5; D unclear. The CDR3 runs to 12 residues. CDR1 and CDR2 from the germline V gene are SGHTA and FQGNSA.

Points on this clonotype: The junction does not match germline at one end; this may be a read error. The rearrangement uses TRBV11-2 and TRBJ2-7, with 13 nucleotides matching TRBD2. The germline CDR1 and CDR2 sequences are SGHAT and FQNNGV. The CDR3 consists of 14 residues. Here the CDR3 DNA reads TGTGCCAGGAGCTTACTAGCGGGAGGGTACGAGCTACACTTC. This gives the protein CARSLLAGGYELHF.

Comment on this clonotype: Since a much larger clone is just one base distant, this may be a read error. The chain employs TRBV28 and TRBJ1-1, with TRBD1 matching 7 bases. Germline CDR1 is MDHEN and CDR2 is SYDVKM. The ends lost 7 bases at V and 7 bases at J; junction bases unmatched: 9. This CDR3 contains 13 residues. CDR3 sequence: CASNTLGQIEAFF. The DNA of the CDR3 is TGTGCCAGCAACACTCTGGGACAGATTGAAGCTTTCTTT.

Regarding this clonotype: A read error may account for a junction end that differs from germline. The rearrangement uses TRBV6-1 and TRBJ2-1; TRBD2 might be the D (5 bases). Germline V lookup: CDR1 MNHNS, CDR2 SASEGT. This CDR3 region has 15 residues. The CDR3 loop reads CTSSELQEAIGEQFF. DNA of the CDR3: TGTACCAGCAGTGAACTTCAGGAGGCGATCGGTGAGCAGTTCTTC.

Notes on this clonotype: Since the CDR3 does not end with the conserved phenylalanine or tryptophan, this likely comes from a read error. V is TRBV6-5 and J is TRBJ2-2; the D call may be TRBD1 or TRBD2 (6 bases each). The CDR3 totals 15 residues. Per germline, CDR1 MNHEY and CDR2 SVGAGI. Trimming pared 6 bases from V and 4 bases from J, leaving 15 bases between. The CDR3 spells CASRPWGAGTGELFS. CDR3 nucleotide sequence: TGTGCCAGCAGGCCGTGGGGGGCCGGCACCGGGGAGCTGTTTTCT.

As concerns this clonotype: One junction end does not reproduce the germline sequence, and a read error may be involved. The chain links TRBV11-2 to TRBJ2-1; 7 nucleotides match TRBD2. The CDR3 loop spans 14 amino acids. Germline lookup yields CDR1 SGHAT and CDR2 FQNNGV. CDR3 region: CASGFLAQYNEQFF. For the CDR3, the DNA is TGCGCTAGCGGCTTCCTAGCCCAATACAATGAGCAGTTCTTC. Drawing the rest from reference TRBV11-2 and TRBJ2-1, the complete variable domain is EAGVAQSPRYKIIEKRQSVAFWCNPISGHATLYWYQQILGQGPKLLIQFQNNGVVDDSQLPKDRFSAERLKGVDSTLKIQPAKLEDSAVYLCASGFLAQYNEQFFGPGTRLTVL.

The V gene is TRBV24-1, the J gene TRBJ2-1; 8 bases are shared with TRBD1. This CDR3 spans 18 amino acids. J gave up 4 bases and V 2 bases, and 12 bases lay outside the gene matches. Per the germline V gene, CDR1 is KGHDR and CDR2 is SFDVKD. The CDR3 region has the DNA TGTGCCACCAGTGATTCGATTACCGGGACAGGACATTACAATGAGCAGTTCTTC. Translated, it gives CATSDSITGTGHYNEQFF.

The chain employs TRBV11-1 and TRBJ2-3; no clear D gene. Germline V CDR1 and CDR2: SGHAT, FQDESV (reference sequence). The CDR3 runs to 16 residues. V lost 9 bases and J 3 bases, leaving 22 bases between the germline ends. The CDR3 DNA follows: TGTGCCAGTAGCAAAAGGGTACAGTATGCAACAGATACGCAGTATTTT. This codes for CASSKRVQYATDTQYF.

This clonotype was counted a few times. The chain has TRBV4-1 and TRBJ2-2, with no clear D. Germline V lookup: CDR1 MGHRA, CDR2 YSYEKL. Trimming removed 4 bases at V and 6 bases at J, with 12 bases between. This CDR3 region has 14 residues. DNA for the CDR3: TGCGCCAGCAGCCGACACGACGGGTCCGGGGAGCTGTTTTTT. Its protein is CASSRHDGSGELFF.

On this clonotype itself: A read error may explain this, as a much larger clone is one base away. The V gene is TRBV20-1, the J gene TRBJ2-3, with 7 bases fitting TRBD1. The CDR3 totals 15 residues. V shed 0 bases and J 2 bases; nucleotides not matched to a gene: 5. The germline V gene has CDR1 DFQATT and CDR2 SNEGSKA (reference sequence). The CDR3 DNA reads as TGCAGTGCTAGAGATCGGACAGGTATCACAGATACGCAGTATTTT. This codes for CSARDRTGITDTQYF.

This chain links TRBV14 with TRBJ2-7; 9 bases align to TRBD2. Germline assignment: CDR1 SGHDN and CDR2 FVKESK. Losses at the gene ends were 0 bases for V and 7 bases for J; bases not matched to a gene: 13. The CDR3 length is 17 residues. Written as DNA, the CDR3 is TGTGCCAGCAGCCAAGATCTACTAGCGGGTCGGTTTGGAGAGCAGTACTTC. It translates to CASSQDLLAGRFGEQYF. The entire variable domain, with the rest obtained from reference TRBV14 and TRBJ2-7, is as follows: EAGVTQFPSHSVIEKGQTVTLRCDPISGHDNLYWYRRVMGKEIKFLLHFVKESKQDESGMPNNRFLAERTGGTYSTLKVQPAELEDSGVYFCASSQDLLAGRFGEQYFGPGTRLTVT.

As regards this clonotype: This may arise from a read error, as a much more abundant clone is one base away. V gene TRBV11-2 combines with J gene TRBJ2-2; D unclear. The CDR3 length is 17 residues. CDR1 and CDR2 from the germline V gene are SGHAT and FQNNGV. CDR3 sequence (DNA): TGTACCAGCAGCCGAAGGTCGGTCAGCGAAGGGTCCGGGGAGCTGTTTTTT. It translates to CTSSRRSVSEGSGELFF.

In regard to this clonotype: At one end the junction does not follow the germline gene, possibly because of a read error. In DNA, the CDR3 is TGCGCTAGCAGCTTGCGTGGTGACAGGGTCATTCAGCCCCAGCATTTT. Its translation is CASSLRGDRVIQPQHF. The J gene is TRBJ1-5, the V gene TRBV5-1, with 7 nucleotides matching TRBD1. CDR3 size: 16 residues. Germline CDR1 is SGHRS and CDR2 is YFSETQ.